This T cell receptor (beta chain) was retrieved from a study of Graves' ophthalmopathy and Graves' hyperthyroidism. CDR3 length equals 17 residues. With 5 bases clipped from V and 6 bases from J, the junction kept 17 bases outside the gene matches. Germline V CDR1 and CDR2: MDHEN, SYDVKM. The sample holds one count of this clonotype. Amplification targeted the TCR beta CDR3 regions, with RNA transcripts as the source material. HTBI primers primed a first-round RT-PCR, and a second-round multiplex PCR followed. Via MiXCR, TCRdb re-called the multiplex PCR reads, giving one row per CDR3 protein. Of about 180,000 distinct CDR3 sequences in the sample, approximately 40% were seen once.

The sequenced sample was peripheral blood. The clonotype comes from a woman in her thirties or forties with Graves' ophthalmopathy. The rearrangement links TRBV28 to TRBJ1-2; TRBD1 matches 8 bases. CDR3 protein: CASSPNPSLDRVNGYTF. The DNA of the CDR3 is TGTGCCAGCAGTCCTAATCCCTCCCTGGACAGGGTTAATGGCTACACCTTC.